Below, 29 T cell receptor beta chains from the same sample are listed, as sequenced in a study of identical twins (dated by TCRdb to the mid-2010s). The library was obtained by 5' RACE. The run used an Illumina HiSeq 2000. In TCRdb, the public reads were trimmed at Q25 with fastp and aligned with MiXCR, with productive beta chains retained. Records with the same CDR3 protein are collapsed into one entry carrying the most frequent genes and DNA. This sample is represented by 1.5 million to 2 million distinct CDR3 sequences; less than 40% of them were singletons. The ten largest clones capture about 0.25% of the sample. The sample taken for sequencing was cord blood. Receptors were obtained from a newborn girl in good health.

This clonotype turned up a few times. The chain carries TRBV15 and TRBJ2-2; D not certain. The CDR3 has 13 amino acids. Germline V gives CDR1 LNHNV, CDR2 YYDKDF (reference sequence). The ends were cut back, 1 base at V and 2 bases at J, with 2 bases in the middle. CDR3 bases: TGTGCCACCAGCAGAGCCAACACCGGGGAGCTGTTTTTT. Protein: CATSRANTGELFF.

The CDR3 region is CASSFRLAGYNEQYF. DNA of the CDR3: TGTGCCAGCAGTTTCCGACTAGCGGGTTACAATGAGCAGTACTTC. The chain carries TRBV12-3 or TRBV12-4 and TRBJ2-1, with TRBD2 identical over 10 bases. The J call is in doubt because the DNA end fits TRBJ2-7 better. CDR3 length equals 15 residues.

This clonotype was recorded at least ten times. The chain couples TRBV5-1 to TRBJ2-3, with 11 nucleotides matching TRBD2. The CDR3 consists of 15 residues. The germline gives CDR1 SGHRS, CDR2 YFSETQ. The ends lost 1 base at V and 4 bases at J; junction bases unmatched: 2. The CDR3 reads CASSLLAGGSDTQYF. Here the CDR3 DNA reads TGCGCCAGCAGCTTGCTAGCGGGGGGTTCAGATACGCAGTATTTT.

Turning to this clonotype: At one end, the junction sequence differs from germline, possibly due to a read error. The rearrangement links TRBV20-1 to TRBJ2-3, with D hard to call. This CDR3 contains 13 residues. Germline V CDR1 and CDR2: DFQATT, SNEGSKA (reference sequence). This CDR3 reads CSARDQVGNTRYF. The DNA for the CDR3 is TGCAGTGCTAGAGATCAGGTGGGAAATACGCGGTATTTT.

In this sample, this clonotype turned up a few times. This chain uses TRBV11-2 with TRBJ2-3; D ambiguous. CDR1 SGHAT and CDR2 FQNNGV come from the germline V gene. The CDR3 loop spans 15 amino acids. V shed 4 bases and J shed 2 bases, with 13 bases lying between them. CDR3 sequence (DNA): TGTGCCAGCAGCTCCATAATCTTGAACACAGATACGCAGTATTTT. Its translation is CASSSIILNTDTQYF.

This clonotype was counted only a few times. The V gene is TRBV28, the J gene TRBJ2-2, with 10 nucleotides matching TRBD2. There are 16 residues in the CDR3. Trimming at V came to 5 bases and at J to 1 base, leaving 4 bases not matched to a gene. Germline V lookup: CDR1 MDHEN, CDR2 SYDVKM. The CDR3 bases are TGTGCCAGCAGTCTACGACTAGCGGGGAACACCGGGGAGCTGTTTTTT. Translation: CASSLRLAGNTGELFF.

This clonotype has a count of ten or more. The J gene is TRBJ2-4, the V gene TRBV3-1; weak D call: TRBD1 (6 bases). Trimming took off 4 bases at V and 0 bases at J, with 13 bases between the two ends. The CDR3 is 16 amino acids. The germline CDR1 and CDR2 sequences are LGHDT and YNNKEL (reference sequence). The DNA for the CDR3 is TGTGCCAGCAGCCTACAGGGAGCCTTAGCCAAAAACATTCAGTACTTC. It yields the protein CASSLQGALAKNIQYF.

V usage is TRBV6-1 and J usage is TRBJ1-1; 9 nucleotides agree with TRBD1. V shed 2 bases, J shed 1 base, and the junction held 17 bases outside the gene matches. This CDR3 is 20 amino acids long. Germline-derived CDR1 and CDR2 are MNHNS and SASEGT. The CDR3 loop is CASSERTGGGFRRGNTEAFF. CDR3 nucleotides: TGTGCCAGCAGTGAAAGAACAGGGGGCGGGTTTCGACGGGGGAACACTGAAGCTTTCTTT.

The rearrangement links TRBV5-1 to TRBJ1-4; no reliable D call. This CDR3 has 16 residues. The V end lost 0 bases, the J end lost 1 base, and 10 bases lay between the germline ends. From germline, CDR1 is SGHRS and CDR2 YFSETQ. CDR3 amino acids: CASSLAYWRTNEKLFF. CDR3 DNA: TGCGCCAGCAGCTTGGCGTACTGGAGAACTAATGAAAAACTGTTTTTT. Using reference TRBV5-1 and TRBJ1-4 for the parts outside the CDR3, the full variable domain is KAGVTQTPRYLIKTRGQQVTLSCSPISGHRSVSWYQQTPGQGLQFLFEYFSETQRNKGNFPGRFSGRQFSNSRSEMNVSTLELGDSALYLCASSLAYWRTNEKLFFGSGTQLSVL.

This clonotype was detected only a few times. This chain links TRBV20-1 with TRBJ2-3, with 11 bases lining up with TRBD1. Germline-derived CDR1 and CDR2 are DFQATT and SNEGSKA (reference sequence). CDR3 length: 14 amino acids. J was trimmed by 4 bases and V by 6 bases; bases with no gene match: 6. DNA for the CDR3: TGCAGTGCCGGACAGGGGGCGCAGGCAGATACGCAGTATTTT. Residues: CSAGQGAQADTQYF.

The rearrangement links TRBV21-1 to TRBJ2-3; the table assigns TRBD1, which was not confirmed against the DNA. TRBV21-1 is noted as a pseudogene. This CDR3 comprises 14 residues. The CDR3 region has the DNA TGTGCCAGCTGCCGGGCGGCCGATACAGATACGCAGTATTTT. Translated, it gives CASCRAADTDTQYF.

There are a few counts of this clonotype. One base away lies a much larger clone, so this may be a sequencing read error. The V gene is TRBV10-3, the J gene TRBJ1-5; the match to TRBD1 covers 8 bases. CDR1 is ENHRY and CDR2 is SYGVKD in the germline V gene. With 6 bases clipped from V and 2 bases from J, the junction kept 0 bases outside the gene matches. The CDR3 contains 13 residues. In DNA, the CDR3 is TGTGCCATCAGGGGACAGGGCAATCAGCCCCAGCATTTT. Translation: CAIRGQGNQPQHF.

This CDR3 is CASSFVAGVFTDTQYF. CDR3 nucleotide sequence: TGTGCCAGCAGTTTTGTAGCGGGAGTCTTTACAGATACGCAGTATTTT. This chain links TRBV27 with TRBJ2-3, with TRBD2 matching over 9 bases. The V gene end was trimmed by 3 bases and the J gene end by 3 bases; junction bases not matched to a gene: 7. The CDR3 loop spans 16 amino acids. Germline CDR1 and CDR2: MNHEY and SMNVEV (reference sequence).

Remarks on this clonotype: It may be a read error: a sequence one base away is much more abundant. The rearrangement uses TRBV6-6 and TRBJ2-3; D gene unclear. The CDR3 spans 16 residues. Germline-derived CDR1 and CDR2 are MNHNY and SVGAGI (reference sequence). This CDR3 reads CASSYSRVLSTDTQSF. DNA for the CDR3: TGTGCCAGCAGTTACTCTCGGGTCTTAAGCACAGATACGCAGTCTTTT.

Comments on this clonotype: At one of its ends the junction is not consistent with the germline gene, which may arise from a read error. V gene TRBV27 combines with J gene TRBJ1-2, with 9 bases that match TRBD1. CDR1 and CDR2 (germline): MNHEY, SMNVEV (reference sequence). The CDR3 runs to 17 residues. CDR3 in DNA: TGTGCCAGCAGTTTATTACGTCGGGGACAGGGAAACTATGGCTACATCTTC. Protein product: CASSLLRRGQGNYGYIF.

The V and J genes are TRBV12-3 or TRBV12-4 and TRBJ2-4; D gene uncertain. The end of the DNA aligns better with TRBJ2-7, so the J call may be wrong. The CDR3 is 14 amino acids. The chain's CDR3 is CASSLVPSKPEQYF. The CDR3 nucleotides read TGTGCCAGCAGTTTAGTACCCTCTAAGCCCGAGCAGTACTTC.

This clonotype was seen a handful of times. The chain couples TRBV6-5 to TRBJ2-4; no firm D call. Trimming took 0 bases from V and 0 from J, leaving 6 bases between them. CDR3 length: 15 residues. The germline gives CDR1 MNHEY, CDR2 SVGAGI. The CDR3 coding sequence is TGTGCCAGCAGTTACTCGTCAGGAGCCAAAAACATTCAGTACTTC. The encoded protein is CASSYSSGAKNIQYF.

This chain connects TRBV5-1 to TRBJ1-5, with TRBD1 identical over 12 bases. The ends lost 0 bases at V and 5 bases at J; junction bases unmatched: 6. The CDR3 sequence is 17 residues long. Germline CDR1 and CDR2: SGHRS and YFSETQ. The CDR3 sequence is CASSLEGDRGLYQPQHF. DNA of the CDR3: TGCGCCAGCAGCTTGGAGGGGGACAGGGGGCTGTATCAGCCCCAGCATTTT.

A word on this clonotype: The conserved closing phenylalanine or tryptophan is absent in this CDR3, likely reflecting a read error. This chain joins TRBV5-1 and TRBJ2-1, with 8 bases matching TRBD2. Trimming removed 1 base from V and 4 bases from J; junction bases left unmatched: 4. This CDR3 contains 15 residues. Germline V gene lookup returns CDR1 SGHRS and CDR2 YFSETQ. CDR3 nucleotides: TGCGCCAGCAGCTTGACCGGGGGGGGTTACAATGAGCAGTTCTTA. This gives the protein CASSLTGGGYNEQFL.

Remarks on this clonotype: A read error may account for a junction end that differs from germline. The chain uses TRBV4-1 and TRBJ2-3, with 11 bases fitting TRBD2. Germline V gives CDR1 MGHRA, CDR2 YSYEKL. The CDR3 runs 15 residues. The CDR3 sequence: CSSSQQLAGADTQYF. As DNA, the CDR3 is TGCTCCAGCAGCCAGCAACTAGCGGGGGCAGATACGCAGTATTTT.

This sequence joins TRBV7-9 and TRBJ2-7; D is undetermined. The CDR3 has 15 amino acids. V was pared by 2 bases and J by 0 bases, with 11 bases between. Germline loops: CDR1 SEHNR, CDR2 FQNEAQ (reference sequence). The CDR3 region is CASSLFRTNSYEQYF. The CDR3 DNA reads TGTGCCAGCAGCTTATTCAGGACGAACTCCTACGAGCAGTACTTC.

This chain links TRBV28 with TRBJ1-4; D gene uncertain. Germline V CDR1 and CDR2: MDHEN, SYDVKM. This CDR3 comprises 15 residues. Trimming shortened V by 4 bases and J by 4 bases, and 13 bases separated the two germline ends. CDR3 region: CASSSPGEGNEKLFF. CDR3 sequence (DNA): TGTGCCAGCAGTTCCCCTGGGGAGGGTAATGAAAAACTGTTTTTT.

This clonotype was counted between two and nine times. The chain carries TRBV2 and TRBJ1-1; 9 bases agree with TRBD1. The CDR3 extends over 15 amino acids. The germline gives CDR1 SNHLY, CDR2 FYNNEI. With 4 bases clipped from V and 1 base from J, the junction kept 4 bases outside the gene matches. The CDR3, as DNA: TGTGCCAGCAGTGGAAGGGACAGGGCGAACACTGAAGCTTTCTTT. This gives the protein CASSGRDRANTEAFF. The variable domain in full, completed from reference TRBV2 and TRBJ1-1, reads EPEVTQTPSHQVTQMGQEVILRCVPISNHLYFYWYRQILGQKVEFLVSFYNNEISEKSEIFDDQFSVERPDGSNFTLKIRSTKLEDSAMYFCASSGRDRANTEAFFGQGTRLTVV.

The chain recombines TRBV12-3 or TRBV12-4 with TRBJ1-4; 8 bases are a match to TRBD1. Trimming took 7 bases from V and 8 from J; bases not matched to a gene: 3. The CDR3 runs to 12 residues. The CDR3 coding sequence is TGTGCCAGCAATTCAGGGGGCGAAAAACTGTTTTTT. Encoded protein: CASNSGGEKLFF.

This clonotype has more than one count but fewer than ten. The rearrangement joins TRBV29-1 to TRBJ2-1; possibly TRBD2 for D (6 bases). This CDR3 has 12 amino acids. Germline V gene data show CDR1 as SQVTM and CDR2 as ANQGSEA. V was clipped by 1 base and J by 10 bases, with 11 bases between them. The chain's CDR3 is CSVEGQTREQFF. For the CDR3, the DNA is TGCAGCGTTGAAGGGCAGACTAGGGAGCAGTTCTTC.

The chain has TRBV9 and TRBJ2-2, with 7 bases aligning to TRBD2. In germline, CDR1 is SGDLS, CDR2 YYNGEE. Losses at the gene ends were 4 bases for V and 5 bases for J; bases not matched to a gene: 11. This CDR3 region has 16 residues. CDR3 residues: CASSSSLGEGTGELFF. The CDR3 nucleotides read TGTGCCAGCAGCTCAAGCCTGGGGGAGGGAACCGGGGAGCTGTTTTTT. The full variable domain, with the rest looked up from reference TRBV9 and TRBJ2-2, is DSGVTQTPKHLITATGQRVTLRCSPRSGDLSVYWYQQSLDQGLQFLIQYYNGEERAKGNILERFSAQQFPDLHSELNLSSLELGDSALYFCASSSSLGEGTGELFFGEGSRLTVL.

This clonotype was found a few times. This chain uses TRBV12-3 or TRBV12-4 with TRBJ2-3, with TRBD2 identical over 10 bases. There are 17 residues in the CDR3. V lost 1 base, J lost 3 bases, and 7 bases stayed unmatched. This CDR3 is CASSLGLAGVVTDTQYF. In nucleotides, the CDR3 is TGTGCCAGCAGTTTAGGGCTAGCGGGAGTAGTTACAGATACGCAGTATTTT.

The gene calls are TRBV9 and TRBJ2-3, with TRBD2 identical over 7 bases. Germline V lookup: CDR1 SGDLS, CDR2 YYNGEE. V lost 0 bases and J lost 3; bases outside the gene matches: 7. The CDR3 consists of 16 residues. CDR3 protein: CASSVGAGEGTDTQYF. In DNA, the CDR3 is TGTGCCAGCAGCGTAGGGGCGGGGGAAGGTACAGATACGCAGTATTTT.

This clonotype was observed a single time. This chain links TRBV6-2 or TRBV6-3 with TRBJ2-2, with D perhaps TRBD2 (6 bases). The CDR3 extends over 14 amino acids. V was trimmed by 2 bases and J by 6 bases, leaving 10 bases between them. Germline CDR1 MNHEY, CDR2 SVGEGT. DNA for the CDR3: TGTGCCAGCAGTTACCAGGCTAGCGCCGGGGAGCTGTTTTTT. Protein sequence: CASSYQASAGELFF.